The 24 T cell receptor beta chains in this list originate from one sample, sequenced in a study of long-term antiretroviral therapy in people with HIV. An immunoSEQ assay, version v3.0, was performed at survey level. Repertoires were generated with immunoSEQ multiplex PCR, while TCRdb's copy carries only in-frame clones and drops some. The data show about 36,000 clones, approximately 83% seen once. The sequencing used unsorted PBMCs, collected 2.2 years after starting antiretroviral therapy. All receptors derive from a man aged 18 to 30 with HIV.

The chain uses TRBV7-9 and TRBJ2-1; 7 bases are shared with TRBD2. The ends lost 5 bases at V and 14 bases at J; junction bases unmatched: 9. Per the germline V gene, CDR1 is SEHNR and CDR2 is FQNEAQ (reference sequence). The CDR3 sequence is 12 residues long. For the CDR3, the DNA is TGTGCCAGCAGCCCCATGCGGGGGAACAAGTTCTTC. Amino acids: CASSPMRGNKFF.

V is TRBV5-1 and J is TRBJ2-1; TRBD2 matches at 11 bases. Germline V gene data show CDR1 as SGHRS and CDR2 as YFSETQ. V trimming: 4 bases; J trimming: 3 bases; junction bases outside the gene matches: 3. This CDR3 spans 15 amino acids. CDR3 DNA sequence: TGCGCCAGCAGCCGGGGACTAGCGGTCTACAATGAGCAGTTCTTC. The encoded protein is CASSRGLAVYNEQFF.

The chain employs TRBV2 and TRBJ1-1; 10 nucleotides agree with TRBD1. This CDR3 comprises 13 residues. Germline lookup yields CDR1 SNHLY and CDR2 FYNNEI. After removal of 5 bases from V and 12 bases from J, the junction contained 9 bases not matched to a gene. The CDR3 region has the DNA TGTGCCAGCAGTTGGGGACAGGGGCTCGAAACTTTCTTT. Its translation: CASSWGQGLETFF.

The chain is built from TRBV5-1 and TRBJ2-5; 11 bases line up with TRBD2. Germline V gene sequence: CDR1 SGHRS, CDR2 YFSETQ. V gave up 3 bases and J gave up 12 bases; unmatched junction bases: 7. The CDR3 is 13 amino acids. DNA for the CDR3: TGCGCCAGCAGCTCGCCTCCACTAGCGGGGGAGTACTTC. Its protein is CASSSPPLAGEYF.

This chain joins TRBV15 and TRBJ1-4; D is ambiguous. CDR3 size: 14 residues. CDR1 and CDR2 (germline): LNHNV, YYDKDF (reference sequence). V was trimmed by 9 bases and J by 10 bases, leaving 21 bases between them. The CDR3 DNA follows: TGTGCCACAAGTTCGGTGGGTGGACTGGGAAAACTGTTTTTT. Amino acids: CATSSVGGLGKLFF.

V gene TRBV30 combines with J gene TRBJ1-2; the D gene is possibly TRBD1 (6 bases). The CDR3 is made up of 14 amino acids. The V gene's germline CDR1 is GTSNPN and CDR2 SVGIG (reference sequence). The V end was cut by 1 base, the J end by 0 bases, with 9 bases between. For the CDR3, the DNA is TGTGCCTGGAGTGACAGGGTACCTAACTATGGCTACACCTTC. It encodes CAWSDRVPNYGYTF.

J is TRBJ2-1 and V is TRBV7-3; D remains ambiguous. Trimming pared 2 bases from V and 8 bases from J, leaving 10 bases between. This CDR3 spans 13 amino acids. CDR1 is SGHTA and CDR2 is FQGTGA in the germline V gene. The CDR3 sequence is CASSLLSEDEQFF. DNA for the CDR3: TGTGCCAGCAGCTTACTATCTGAGGATGAGCAGTTCTTC.

The chain links TRBV28 to TRBJ1-4; D possibly corresponds to TRBD1 (6 bases). The germline gives CDR1 MDHEN, CDR2 SYDVKM. V was cut by 2 bases and J by 2 bases, with 9 bases left in between. The CDR3 consists of 15 residues. The CDR3 reads CASSLRGPTNEKLFF. CDR3 nucleotides: TGTGCCAGCAGTTTACGGGGGCCGACTAATGAAAAACTGTTTTTT.

The rearrangement uses TRBV7-2 and TRBJ1-2; D possibly corresponds to TRBD1 (5 bases). Trimming shortened V by 1 base and J by 4 bases, and 13 bases separated the two germline ends. The CDR3 extends over 15 amino acids. The V gene's germline CDR1 is SGHTA and CDR2 FQGNSA. The CDR3 protein is CASSLDGGGAYGYTF. CDR3 coding DNA: TGTGCCAGCAGCTTAGATGGGGGAGGGGCCTATGGCTACACCTTC.

The V call is TRBV4-1, the J call TRBJ2-1; TRBD2 aligns across 12 bases. CDR3 length equals 18 residues. In germline, CDR1 is MGHRA, CDR2 YSYEKL. V lost 3 bases, J lost 0 bases, and 6 bases stayed unmatched. CDR3 sequence reads: CASSHGTSGLSSYNEQFF. In DNA form, the CDR3 reads TGCGCCAGCAGCCATGGGACTAGCGGGCTCAGCTCCTACAATGAGCAGTTCTTC.

V usage is TRBV27 and J usage is TRBJ1-2; D is undetermined. The CDR3 loop spans 15 amino acids. Germline lookup yields CDR1 MNHEY and CDR2 SMNVEV (reference sequence). The V gene lost 6 bases and the J gene lost 2 bases, with 16 bases spanning the gap. In DNA form, the CDR3 reads TGTGCCAGCAGGGCTGCCTGGGCGTCGAACTATGGCTACACCTTC. Its protein product is CASRAAWASNYGYTF.

This clone has just one count. The chain joins TRBV7-3 to TRBJ2-1; 9 bases map to TRBD2. V trimming: 5 bases; J trimming: 9 bases; junction bases outside the gene matches: 11. The CDR3 length is 15 residues. CDR1 and CDR2 from the germline V gene are SGHTA and FQGTGA. Written as DNA, the CDR3 is TGTGCCAGCAGCCGAATGGGCGGGGGGGCCATTGAGCAGTTCTTC. Translated: CASSRMGGGAIEQFF.

The V call is TRBV18, the J call TRBJ2-7; D is possibly TRBD2 (6 bases). The CDR3 runs 15 residues. V was cut by 5 bases and J by 4 bases, with 18 bases left in between. CDR1 and CDR2 from the germline V gene are KGHSH and LQKENI. CDR3 sequence (DNA): TGTGCCAGCTCAGCAGGAGAGGTGGGGACTTACGAGCAGTACTTC. It encodes CASSAGEVGTYEQYF.

The chain combines TRBV5-1 with TRBJ1-1; possibly TRBD1 for D (5 bases). The germline V gene encodes CDR1 SGHRS and CDR2 YFSETQ. The CDR3 is 14 amino acids. The V gene lost 4 bases and the J gene lost 0 bases, with 10 bases spanning the gap. The CDR3 region has the DNA TGCGCCAGCAGCGGGGGAGATATGAACACTGAAGCTTTCTTT. It codes for CASSGGDMNTEAFF.

The chain carries TRBV5-4 and TRBJ2-4; D gene ambiguous. Germline values: CDR1 SGHNT, CDR2 YYREEE (reference sequence). V lost 5 bases, J lost 0 bases, and 12 bases lay in between. The CDR3 has 15 amino acids. The chain's CDR3 is CASRNVRSAKNIQYF. The CDR3 DNA sequence: TGTGCCAGCAGAAATGTTCGGTCAGCCAAAAACATTCAGTACTTC.

CDR3 sequence: CASSTPGQGNQPQHF. The CDR3 coding sequence is TGTGCCAGCAGTACCCCGGGACAGGGGAATCAGCCCCAGCATTTT. J is TRBJ1-5 and V is TRBV28; 10 bases agree with TRBD1. Germline assignment: CDR1 MDHEN and CDR2 SYDVKM. The ends lost 5 bases at V and 4 bases at J; junction bases unmatched: 5. This CDR3 region has 15 residues.

The genes are TRBV2 and TRBJ2-2; 7 bases line up with TRBD2. J gave up 2 bases and V 5 bases, and 14 bases lay outside the gene matches. This CDR3 is 18 amino acids long. Germline assignment: CDR1 SNHLY and CDR2 FYNNEI. The CDR3 bases are TGTGCCAGCAGTTATAATACACCGGGACTACCTAACACCGGGGAGCTGTTTTTT. Amino acid sequence: CASSYNTPGLPNTGELFF.

The chain joins TRBV5-4 to TRBJ1-2; the D gene is possibly TRBD1 (6 bases). The CDR3 is made up of 16 amino acids. Germline CDR1 and CDR2: SGHNT and YYREEE (reference sequence). The V end was cut by 0 bases, the J end by 0 bases, with 12 bases between. The CDR3 bases are TGTGCCAGCAGCTTGGCTCAGGACAGATCTAACTATGGCTACACCTTC. This sequence encodes CASSLAQDRSNYGYTF.

The genes are TRBV12-5 and TRBJ1-2; 7 nucleotides match TRBD1. Trimming cost V 2 bases and J 4 bases; bases outside gene matches: 4. The CDR3 consists of 14 residues. Germline CDR1 LGHNT, CDR2 FRNRAP. CDR3 nucleotide sequence: TGTGCTAGTGGTTTGATGGGACAGTCCTATGGCTACACCTTC. Translation: CASGLMGQSYGYTF.

The chain is built from TRBV28 and TRBJ2-7, with 10 bases that match TRBD2. Trimming removed 4 bases from V and 0 bases from J; junction bases left unmatched: 6. Looked up from germline, CDR1 is MDHEN and CDR2 is SYDVKM. The CDR3 spans 16 residues. CDR3 amino acids: CASSYRTSGYSYEQYF. The CDR3 coding sequence is TGTGCCAGCAGTTATAGGACTAGCGGCTACTCCTACGAGCAGTACTTC.

The J gene is TRBJ2-6, the V gene TRBV4-3; TRBD2 aligns across 7 bases. The CDR3 is 16 amino acids. The V and J ends lost 1 base and 1 base, in that order; junction bases with no gene match: 1. Germline V gives CDR1 LGHNA, CDR2 YSLEER. Here the CDR3 reads CASSQVGGSGANVLTF. In DNA, the CDR3 is TGCGCCAGCAGCCAAGTGGGGGGGTCTGGGGCCAACGTCCTGACTTTC.

The genes are TRBV9 and TRBJ2-1; no clear D. V was clipped by 4 bases and J by 5 bases, with 10 bases between them. This CDR3 is 13 amino acids long. Germline values: CDR1 SGDLS, CDR2 YYNGEE. CDR3 in amino acids: CASSSRAHNEQFF. For the CDR3, the DNA is TGTGCCAGCAGCTCCCGGGCCCACAATGAGCAGTTCTTC. Based on the CDR3 plus reference TRBV9 and TRBJ2-1, the full variable domain is DSGVTQTPKHLITATGQRVTLRCSPRSGDLSVYWYQQSLDQGLQFLIQYYNGEERAKGNILERFSAQQFPDLHSELNLSSLELGDSALYFCASSSRAHNEQFFGPGTRLTVL.

The chain combines TRBV7-2 with TRBJ2-3, with TRBD2 matching over 8 bases. V shed 5 bases and J 5 bases; nucleotides not matched to a gene: 9. The CDR3 extends over 15 amino acids. Germline CDR1 reads SGHTA; CDR2 reads FQGNSA. The CDR3 nucleotides are TGTGCCAGCAGCCTCAGACTAGCGACGGGAGATACGCAGTATTTT. Translating it yields CASSLRLATGDTQYF.

This sequence joins TRBV7-9 and TRBJ2-7, with D possibly called TRBD1 or TRBD2 (6 bases each). V lost 1 base to trimming and J lost 2 bases, with 12 bases between them. Germline V gene sequence: CDR1 SEHNR, CDR2 FQNEAQ (reference sequence). The CDR3 sequence is 15 residues long. CDR3 region: CASSLDPGAPYEQYF. Here the CDR3 DNA reads TGTGCCAGCAGCTTAGACCCGGGGGCGCCCTACGAGCAGTACTTC.